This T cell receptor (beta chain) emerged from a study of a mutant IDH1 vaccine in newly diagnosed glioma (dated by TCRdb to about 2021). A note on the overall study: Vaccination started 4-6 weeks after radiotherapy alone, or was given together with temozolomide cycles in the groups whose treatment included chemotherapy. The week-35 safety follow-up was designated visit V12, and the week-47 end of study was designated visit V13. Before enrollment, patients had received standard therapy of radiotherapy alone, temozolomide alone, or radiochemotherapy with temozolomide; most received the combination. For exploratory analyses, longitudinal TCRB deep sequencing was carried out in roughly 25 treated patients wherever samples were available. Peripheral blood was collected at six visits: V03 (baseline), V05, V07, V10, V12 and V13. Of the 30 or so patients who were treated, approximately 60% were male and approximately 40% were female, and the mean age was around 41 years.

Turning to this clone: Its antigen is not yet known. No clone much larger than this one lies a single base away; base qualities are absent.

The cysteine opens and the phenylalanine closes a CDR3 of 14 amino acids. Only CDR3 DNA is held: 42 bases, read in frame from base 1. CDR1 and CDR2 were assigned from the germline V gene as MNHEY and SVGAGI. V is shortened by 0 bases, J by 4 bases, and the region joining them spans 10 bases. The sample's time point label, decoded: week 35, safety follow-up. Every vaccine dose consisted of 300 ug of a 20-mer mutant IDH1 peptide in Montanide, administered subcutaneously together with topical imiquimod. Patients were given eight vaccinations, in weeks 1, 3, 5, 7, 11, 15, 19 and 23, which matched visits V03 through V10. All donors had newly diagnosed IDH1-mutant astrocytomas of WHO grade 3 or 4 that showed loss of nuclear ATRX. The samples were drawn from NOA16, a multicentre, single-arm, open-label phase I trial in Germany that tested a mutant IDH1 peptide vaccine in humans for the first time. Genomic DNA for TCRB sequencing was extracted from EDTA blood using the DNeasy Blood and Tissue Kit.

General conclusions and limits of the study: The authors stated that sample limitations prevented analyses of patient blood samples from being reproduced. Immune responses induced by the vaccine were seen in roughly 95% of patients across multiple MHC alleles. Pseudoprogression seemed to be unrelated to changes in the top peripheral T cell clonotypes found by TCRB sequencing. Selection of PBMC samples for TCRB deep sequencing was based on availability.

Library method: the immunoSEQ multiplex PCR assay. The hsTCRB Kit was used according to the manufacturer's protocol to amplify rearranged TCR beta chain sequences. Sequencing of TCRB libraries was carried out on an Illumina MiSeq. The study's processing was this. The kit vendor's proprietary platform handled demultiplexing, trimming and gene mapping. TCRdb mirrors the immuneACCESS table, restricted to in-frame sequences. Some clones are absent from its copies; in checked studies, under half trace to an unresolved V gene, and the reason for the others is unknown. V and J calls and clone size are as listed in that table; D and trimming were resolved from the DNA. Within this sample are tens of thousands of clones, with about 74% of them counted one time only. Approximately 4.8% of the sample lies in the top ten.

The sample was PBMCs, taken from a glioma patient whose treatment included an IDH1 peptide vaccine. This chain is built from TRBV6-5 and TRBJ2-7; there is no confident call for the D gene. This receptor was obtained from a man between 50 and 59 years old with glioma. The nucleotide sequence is TGTGCCAGCAGTTACTCGAGCGAACCGTACGAGCAGTACTTC. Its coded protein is CASSYSSEPYEQYF.